The rows below give T cell receptor beta chains drawn from one sample of a study of blood T cell repertoires in COVID-19. Sequencing was performed with immunoSEQ multiplex PCR; in TCRdb, only in-frame clones are kept and a portion is missing. The sample shows around 130,000 clones, about four fifths of them seen only once. The sample comprised peripheral blood. The receptors shown here come from a woman aged 45-59 years with acute or convalescent COVID-19. CDR3s include the opening cysteine and the closing phenylalanine or tryptophan. Each record gives: V gene, clone size, J gene, CDR3 length, D gene, CDR3 DNA, CDR3 protein. D genes are given only for firm matches. Size is stated for part of the rows, as once, few or many counts, or as a class when the clone is expanded.

v_call: TRBV5-4
clone_size: NA
j_call: TRBJ1-1
cdr3_length: 13
d_call: TRBD1
cdr3_nt: TGTGCCAGCAGCCGGGACAGGGGTACAGAAGCTTTCTTT
cdr3_aa: CASSRDRGTEAFF

v_call: TRBV28
clone_size: NA
j_call: TRBJ1-6
cdr3_length: 15
d_call: TRBD1
cdr3_nt: TGTGCCAGCAGTTTAACACAGGGGTATAATTCACCCCTCCACTTT
cdr3_aa: CASSLTQGYNSPLHF

v_call: TRBV19
clone_size: few
j_call: TRBJ1-5
cdr3_length: 12
d_call: NA
cdr3_nt: TGTGCCAGCGGGGTCAGCAATCAGCCCCAGCATTTT
cdr3_aa: CASGVSNQPQHF

v_call: TRBV5-4
clone_size: NA
j_call: TRBJ1-2
cdr3_length: 14
d_call: NA
cdr3_nt: TGTGCCAGCAGGCTGGACAGTCCTAACTATGGCTACACCTTC
cdr3_aa: CASRLDSPNYGYTF

v_call: TRBV6-4
clone_size: NA
j_call: TRBJ1-5
cdr3_length: 15
d_call: TRBD1
cdr3_nt: TGTGCCAGCAGTGAGTCGGCAGGGGGCCGCCAGCCCCAGCATTTT
cdr3_aa: CASSESAGGRQPQHF

v_call: TRBV2
clone_size: few
j_call: TRBJ1-4
cdr3_length: 13
d_call: NA
cdr3_nt: TGTGCCAGCAGCCCCGGGACAAGGGAAAAACTGTTTTTT
cdr3_aa: CASSPGTREKLFF

v_call: TRBV5-1
clone_size: NA
j_call: TRBJ1-4
cdr3_length: 15
d_call: TRBD1
cdr3_nt: TGCGCCAGCAGCACCGCGGGACAGATTAATGAAAAACTGTTTTTT
cdr3_aa: CASSTAGQINEKLFF

v_call: TRBV5-1
clone_size: NA
j_call: TRBJ2-7
cdr3_length: 14
d_call: NA
cdr3_nt: TGCGCCAGCAGGGGACTTTCCTCTTCCTACGAGCAGTACTTC
cdr3_aa: CASRGLSSSYEQYF

v_call: TRBV28
clone_size: once
j_call: TRBJ1-5
cdr3_length: 15
d_call: TRBD1
cdr3_nt: TGTGCCAGCAGTTATCCCAGACAGGGAGGTCAGCCCCAGCATTTT
cdr3_aa: CASSYPRQGGQPQHF

v_call: TRBV6-1
clone_size: NA
j_call: TRBJ1-6
cdr3_length: 14
d_call: NA
cdr3_nt: TGTGCCAGCAGTGAAGTCCCATCTAATTCACCCCTCCACTTT
cdr3_aa: CASSEVPSNSPLHF

v_call: TRBV6-6
clone_size: NA
j_call: TRBJ1-1
cdr3_length: 15
d_call: NA
cdr3_nt: TGTGCCAGCAGTTACTCGAACGGGGTGTTCGCTGAAGCTTTCTTT
cdr3_aa: CASSYSNGVFAEAFF

v_call: TRBV5-1
clone_size: NA
j_call: TRBJ2-3
cdr3_length: 16
d_call: TRBD2
cdr3_nt: TGCGCCAGCAGCCAACTAGCGGACAGAAGCACAGATACGCAGTATTTT
cdr3_aa: CASSQLADRSTDTQYF

v_call: TRBV30
clone_size: few
j_call: TRBJ1-1
cdr3_length: 13
d_call: TRBD1
cdr3_nt: TGTGCCTGGGGAGGACAGGGCTACACTGAAGCTTTCTTT
cdr3_aa: CAWGGQGYTEAFF

v_call: TRBV7-9
clone_size: once
j_call: TRBJ2-7
cdr3_length: 12
d_call: NA
cdr3_nt: TGTGCCAGCAGAACCCCCCCGGGAGAGCAGTACTTC
cdr3_aa: CASRTPPGEQYF

v_call: TRBV4-2
clone_size: few
j_call: TRBJ2-7
cdr3_length: 16
d_call: TRBD2
cdr3_nt: TGTGCCAGCAGCCAAGATGTAGCGGGGGCCTCCTACGAGCAGTACTTC
cdr3_aa: CASSQDVAGASYEQYF

v_call: TRBV5-1
clone_size: NA
j_call: TRBJ2-5
cdr3_length: 16
d_call: NA
cdr3_nt: TGCGCCAGCAGCTTGGCTACACAGGCCGGAGGGGAGACCCAGTACTTC
cdr3_aa: CASSLATQAGGETQYF

v_call: TRBV10-2
clone_size: NA
j_call: TRBJ2-1
cdr3_length: 16
d_call: TRBD2
cdr3_nt: TGCGCCAGCAGTGAGCCCAGACTAGCGGCGTACAATGAGCAGTTCTTC
cdr3_aa: CASSEPRLAAYNEQFF

v_call: TRBV27
clone_size: NA
j_call: TRBJ1-2
cdr3_length: 12
d_call: TRBD1
cdr3_nt: TGTGCCAGCAGTCCAGGGGGCCATGGCTACACCTTC
cdr3_aa: CASSPGGHGYTF

v_call: TRBV9
clone_size: NA
j_call: TRBJ1-3
cdr3_length: 14
d_call: NA
cdr3_nt: TGTGCCAGCAGCGTAGCCAGTTCTGGAAACACCATATATTTT
cdr3_aa: CASSVASSGNTIYF

v_call: TRBV7-8
clone_size: NA
j_call: TRBJ1-3
cdr3_length: 14
d_call: TRBD1
cdr3_nt: TGTGCCAGCGATTCCGGGACAGGGGCAAACACCATATATTTT
cdr3_aa: CASDSGTGANTIYF

v_call: TRBV2
clone_size: NA
j_call: TRBJ1-5
cdr3_length: 14
d_call: NA
cdr3_nt: TGTGCCAGCAGTGAACGGCGGATAAATCAGCCCCAGCATTTT
cdr3_aa: CASSERRINQPQHF

v_call: TRBV27
clone_size: NA
j_call: TRBJ1-6
cdr3_length: 15
d_call: TRBD1
cdr3_nt: TGTGCCAGCAGTTCCTGGGACAGGGGGAATTCACCCCTCCACTTT
cdr3_aa: CASSSWDRGNSPLHF

v_call: TRBV4-1
clone_size: NA
j_call: TRBJ1-3
cdr3_length: 16
d_call: NA
cdr3_nt: TGCGCCAGCAGCCAGGCGGCCGCAGAGACTGGAAACACCATATATTTT
cdr3_aa: CASSQAAAETGNTIYF

v_call: TRBV11-2
clone_size: once
j_call: TRBJ1-5
cdr3_length: 15
d_call: NA
cdr3_nt: TGTGCCAGCAGCCCCCAGGGAGGTAACAATCAGCCCCAGCATTTT
cdr3_aa: CASSPQGGNNQPQHF

v_call: TRBV9
clone_size: NA
j_call: TRBJ1-5
cdr3_length: 15
d_call: TRBD1
cdr3_nt: TGTGCCAGCAGCGTAGGACCAGGGGGCAAACAGCCCCAGCATTTT
cdr3_aa: CASSVGPGGKQPQHF

v_call: TRBV6-5
clone_size: NA
j_call: TRBJ1-2
cdr3_length: 15
d_call: TRBD1
cdr3_nt: TGTGCCAGCAGTCGGGACAGGACAACTAACTATGGCTACACCTTC
cdr3_aa: CASSRDRTTNYGYTF

v_call: TRBV6-5
clone_size: NA
j_call: TRBJ2-5
cdr3_length: 13
d_call: TRBD1
cdr3_nt: TGTGCCAGCAGACCCATAGGCCGGGACAGGTCGTACTTC
cdr3_aa: CASRPIGRDRSYF

v_call: TRBV7-9
clone_size: NA
j_call: TRBJ1-4
cdr3_length: 14
d_call: NA
cdr3_nt: TGTGCCAGCAGCTCGACACCCCCTAATGAAAAACTGTTTTTT
cdr3_aa: CASSSTPPNEKLFF

v_call: TRBV30
clone_size: once
j_call: TRBJ1-2
cdr3_length: 13
d_call: TRBD1
cdr3_nt: TGTGCCTGGAGTAAGGCAGGGGGCGATGGCTACACCTTC
cdr3_aa: CAWSKAGGDGYTF

v_call: TRBV6-5
clone_size: NA
j_call: TRBJ2-1
cdr3_length: 12
d_call: NA
cdr3_nt: TGTGCCAGCAGTCTGGAGGGCAATGAGCAGTTCTTC
cdr3_aa: CASSLEGNEQFF

v_call: TRBV5-1
clone_size: NA
j_call: TRBJ1-3
cdr3_length: 14
d_call: NA
cdr3_nt: TGCGCCAGCAGCCCAACTGGGAGTCGAAACACCATATATTTT
cdr3_aa: CASSPTGSRNTIYF

v_call: TRBV24-1
clone_size: NA
j_call: TRBJ1-5
cdr3_length: 13
d_call: NA
cdr3_nt: TGTGCCACCAGTCTGGGGGGGAGTCAGCCCCAGCATTTT
cdr3_aa: CATSLGGSQPQHF

v_call: TRBV6-2/TRBV6-3
clone_size: NA
j_call: TRBJ2-7
cdr3_length: 17
d_call: NA
cdr3_nt: TGTGCCAGCATCCCCCACTCGCGGCCGGCAGGGGAAGGCGAGCAGTACTTC
cdr3_aa: CASIPHSRPAGEGEQYF

v_call: TRBV27
clone_size: once
j_call: TRBJ2-1
cdr3_length: 14
d_call: TRBD2
cdr3_nt: TGTGCCAGCCAAACCTACGGGGGGGCCAATGAGCAGTTCTTC
cdr3_aa: CASQTYGGANEQFF

v_call: TRBV7-2
clone_size: NA
j_call: TRBJ1-2
cdr3_length: 15
d_call: NA
cdr3_nt: TGTGCCAGCAGTTCTACACTCCTATTAGTTAGCGGCTACACCTTC
cdr3_aa: CASSSTLLLVSGYTF

v_call: TRBV6-6
clone_size: NA
j_call: TRBJ1-2
cdr3_length: 12
d_call: NA
cdr3_nt: TGTGCCAGCAGTTACTCGCAGGATGGCTACACCTTC
cdr3_aa: CASSYSQDGYTF

v_call: TRBV29-1
clone_size: NA
j_call: TRBJ2-6
cdr3_length: 16
d_call: NA
cdr3_nt: TGCAGCGTTGAAGACCCTGACAGTTCTGGGGCCAACGTCCTGACTTTC
cdr3_aa: CSVEDPDSSGANVLTF

v_call: TRBV7-9
clone_size: once
j_call: TRBJ1-2
cdr3_length: 13
d_call: NA
cdr3_nt: TGTGCCAGCAGCCCAATATCAGGCTATGGCTACACCTTC
cdr3_aa: CASSPISGYGYTF

v_call: TRBV27
clone_size: NA
j_call: TRBJ2-4
cdr3_length: 14
d_call: TRBD1
cdr3_nt: TGTGCCAGCAGTTTACGGCAGGGGGTGGGCATTCAGTACTTC
cdr3_aa: CASSLRQGVGIQYF

v_call: TRBV7-8
clone_size: once
j_call: TRBJ1-2
cdr3_length: 14
d_call: TRBD1
cdr3_nt: TGTGCCAGCAGCACGGACAGGGGTAACTATGGCTACACCTTC
cdr3_aa: CASSTDRGNYGYTF

v_call: TRBV2
clone_size: few
j_call: TRBJ2-3
cdr3_length: 14
d_call: TRBD2
cdr3_nt: TGTGCCAGCAGGGGGGGGACTAGCACAGATACGCAGTATTTT
cdr3_aa: CASRGGTSTDTQYF

v_call: TRBV9
clone_size: once
j_call: TRBJ2-7
cdr3_length: 16
d_call: TRBD1
cdr3_nt: TGTGCCAGCAGCGCAGAAGGGACAGCCTTCTTGGGGGAGCAGTACTTC
cdr3_aa: CASSAEGTAFLGEQYF

v_call: TRBV14
clone_size: NA
j_call: TRBJ1-2
cdr3_length: 14
d_call: NA
cdr3_nt: TGTGCCAGCAGTCCCGACAGGCTCGACTATGGCTACACCTTC
cdr3_aa: CASSPDRLDYGYTF

v_call: TRBV7-2
clone_size: NA
j_call: TRBJ2-1
cdr3_length: 16
d_call: TRBD1
cdr3_nt: TGTGCCAGCAGCTTAGCGCCAGGGGGCTCCTACAATGAGCAGTTCTTC
cdr3_aa: CASSLAPGGSYNEQFF

v_call: TRBV18
clone_size: NA
j_call: TRBJ2-4
cdr3_length: 17
d_call: TRBD2
cdr3_nt: TGTGCCAGCTCGCTAGCGGGGGGAACCCTAGCCAAAAACATTCAGTACTTC
cdr3_aa: CASSLAGGTLAKNIQYF

v_call: TRBV28
clone_size: NA
j_call: TRBJ1-1
cdr3_length: 18
d_call: NA
cdr3_nt: TGTGCCAGCAGTTTATTATTCTCCAGAGGCAGCTGGAACACTGAAGCTTTCTTT
cdr3_aa: CASSLLFSRGSWNTEAFF

v_call: TRBV25-1
clone_size: NA
j_call: TRBJ2-7
cdr3_length: 10
d_call: TRBD1
cdr3_nt: TGTGCCAGCAGTGAGGGACAGGTATACTTC
cdr3_aa: CASSEGQVYF

v_call: TRBV19
clone_size: NA
j_call: TRBJ2-7
cdr3_length: 13
d_call: NA
cdr3_nt: TGTGCCAGTAGTTCACAGGGCGCCTACGAGCAGTACTTC
cdr3_aa: CASSSQGAYEQYF

v_call: TRBV9
clone_size: NA
j_call: TRBJ1-5
cdr3_length: 14
d_call: TRBD1
cdr3_nt: TGTGCCAGCAGCGTAGGGGACAGAAATCAGCCCCAGCATTTT
cdr3_aa: CASSVGDRNQPQHF

v_call: TRBV6-5
clone_size: NA
j_call: TRBJ1-1
cdr3_length: 15
d_call: NA
cdr3_nt: TGTGCCAGCAGTTACTCGAGGCAGCAGAACACTGAAGCTTTCTTT
cdr3_aa: CASSYSRQQNTEAFF

v_call: TRBV18
clone_size: NA
j_call: TRBJ2-1
cdr3_length: 16
d_call: TRBD1
cdr3_nt: TGTGCCAGCTCACCAAAACAGGGGCCCTCCTACAATGAGCAGTTCTTC
cdr3_aa: CASSPKQGPSYNEQFF

v_call: TRBV6-5
clone_size: NA
j_call: TRBJ1-1
cdr3_length: 15
d_call: TRBD1
cdr3_nt: TGTGCCAGCAGTTTGGGGACAGGTTCGAACACTGAAGCTTTCTTT
cdr3_aa: CASSLGTGSNTEAFF

v_call: TRBV28
clone_size: NA
j_call: TRBJ1-2
cdr3_length: 16
d_call: NA
cdr3_nt: TGTGCCAGCAGCTCCACAGGGTCGACAAACAGCTATGGCTACACCTTC
cdr3_aa: CASSSTGSTNSYGYTF

v_call: TRBV19
clone_size: NA
j_call: TRBJ1-1
cdr3_length: 13
d_call: NA
cdr3_nt: TGTGCCAGTAGCCAGAAGATGAACACTGAAGCTTTCTTT
cdr3_aa: CASSQKMNTEAFF

v_call: TRBV29-1
clone_size: few
j_call: TRBJ2-7
cdr3_length: 13
d_call: NA
cdr3_nt: TGCAGCGTTGATGGTGACAGTCCATACGAGCAGTACTTC
cdr3_aa: CSVDGDSPYEQYF

v_call: TRBV25-1
clone_size: NA
j_call: TRBJ2-1
cdr3_length: 17
d_call: TRBD2
cdr3_nt: TGTGCCAGCAGTGAAGGGCTAGCGGGGGGGTTCTACAATGAGCAGTTCTTC
cdr3_aa: CASSEGLAGGFYNEQFF

v_call: TRBV7-6
clone_size: NA
j_call: TRBJ1-3
cdr3_length: 16
d_call: NA
cdr3_nt: TGTGCCAGCAGCCACTTTTACCGGGACACTGGAAACACCATATATTTT
cdr3_aa: CASSHFYRDTGNTIYF

v_call: TRBV5-1
clone_size: NA
j_call: TRBJ1-2
cdr3_length: 14
d_call: NA
cdr3_nt: TGCGCCAGCAGCTTCTCGGACGGACTCTATGGCTACACCTTC
cdr3_aa: CASSFSDGLYGYTF

v_call: TRBV4-1
clone_size: NA
j_call: TRBJ1-5
cdr3_length: 15
d_call: TRBD1
cdr3_nt: TGCGCCAGCAGCCAAGGAGGGACAGGGGGTACGCCCCAGCATTTT
cdr3_aa: CASSQGGTGGTPQHF

v_call: TRBV10-2
clone_size: NA
j_call: TRBJ2-7
cdr3_length: 14
d_call: NA
cdr3_nt: TGCGCCAGCAGCCAAGACAGAATCTCCTACGAGCAGTACTTC
cdr3_aa: CASSQDRISYEQYF